Following are 29 T cell receptor beta chains from one sample sequenced in a study of T-cell reconstitution after alpha-beta-depleted transplantation in children. This sample's TCRbeta library carried unique molecular identifier barcodes. TCRdb reprocessed the PCR reads via MiXCR and lists one record per CDR3 protein. This table holds some 200,000 distinct CDR3 sequences, about 9.5% found once. Material: PBMCs from the stem cell graft donor, obtained from the stem cell graft. All receptors derive from a human donor who donated a stem cell graft to a child with acute lymphoblastic leukemia.

CDR3 sequence reads: CASSFGGQGKNTGELFF. The CDR3 DNA follows: TGTGCCAGCAGTTTTGGGGGACAGGGGAAAAACACCGGGGAGCTGTTTTTT. The chain carries TRBV28 and TRBJ2-2, with 10 bases matching TRBD1. Germline-derived CDR1 and CDR2 are MDHEN and SYDVKM. CDR3 size: 17 residues. The V and J ends lost 3 bases and 2 bases, in that order; junction bases with no gene match: 6.

This clonotype was counted only a few times. The chain carries TRBV14 and TRBJ1-1; D call uncertain. V lost 0 bases and J 4 bases, leaving 9 bases between the germline ends. The CDR3 is 14 residues long. Germline V gene sequence: CDR1 SGHDN, CDR2 FVKESK. For the CDR3, the DNA is TGTGCCAGCAGCCAAGAATTCTATACCACTGAAGCTTTCTTT. The encoded protein is CASSQEFYTTEAFF. The full variable domain, completed using reference TRBV14 and TRBJ1-1, is EAGVTQFPSHSVIEKGQTVTLRCDPISGHDNLYWYRRVMGKEIKFLLHFVKESKQDESGMPNNRFLAERTGGTYSTLKVQPAELEDSGVYFCASSQEFYTTEAFFGQGTRLTVV.

This chain joins TRBV20-1 and TRBJ1-5; D call uncertain. With 0 bases removed from V and 3 bases from J, the gap between germline ends came to 12 bases. The CDR3 is 15 residues long. CDR1 and CDR2 from the germline V gene are DFQATT and SNEGSKA (reference sequence). The DNA of the CDR3 is TGCAGTGCTAGAGATCGGGCAGTTTACAATCAGCCCCAGCATTTT. Translated, it gives CSARDRAVYNQPQHF.

This clonotype came up a few times. The CDR3 bases are TGCAGCGTTGAGGGACAGGGCACAGATACGCAGTATTTT. Its translation is CSVEGQGTDTQYF. The gene calls are TRBV29-1 and TRBJ2-3, with 8 nucleotides matching TRBD1. The length of the CDR3 is 13 residues. V shed 3 bases, J shed 1 base, and the junction held 0 bases outside the gene matches. CDR1 and CDR2 from the germline V gene are SQVTM and ANQGSEA.

A single count supports this clonotype. The chain links TRBV14 to TRBJ2-5; 9 bases line up with TRBD2. The length of the CDR3 is 17 residues. Germline CDR1 and CDR2: SGHDN and FVKESK. Losses at the gene ends were 2 bases for V and 7 bases for J; bases not matched to a gene: 14. CDR3 region: CASSQFLAGMDKRTQYF. For the CDR3, the DNA is TGTGCCAGCAGCCAATTCCTAGCGGGAATGGACAAGAGGACCCAGTACTTC.

The V gene is TRBV7-2, the J gene TRBJ2-7, with 10 positions matching TRBD2. This CDR3 spans 17 amino acids. Trimming cost V 5 bases and J 2 bases; bases outside gene matches: 12. The V gene's germline CDR1 is SGHTA and CDR2 FQGNSA. The DNA for the CDR3 is TGTGCCAGCAGCCCCCGTCTAGCGGGGGTGCTTACCTACGAGCAGTACTTC. It codes for CASSPRLAGVLTYEQYF. The full variable domain, rest sourced from reference TRBV7-2 and TRBJ2-7, is GAGVSQSPSNKVTEKGKDVELRCDPISGHTALYWYRQSLGQGLEFLIYFQGNSAPDKSGLPSDRFSAERTGGSVSTLTIQRTQQEDSAVYLCASSPRLAGVLTYEQYFGPGTRLTVT.

This clonotype was observed many times. The chain links TRBV7-2 to TRBJ2-1; TRBD2 is a possible D gene (5 bases). V was trimmed by 5 bases and J by 8 bases, leaving 10 bases between them. The CDR3 runs to 12 residues. Germline V gene lookup returns CDR1 SGHTA and CDR2 FQGNSA. CDR3 sequence: CASSQRRDEQFF. In DNA, the CDR3 is TGTGCCAGCAGCCAGAGGCGGGATGAGCAGTTCTTC.

The V gene is TRBV3-1, the J gene TRBJ2-2; no clear D gene. The CDR3 spans 15 residues. CDR1 LGHDT and CDR2 YNNKEL come from the germline V gene (reference sequence). V lost 1 base to trimming and J lost 6 bases, with 12 bases between them. The CDR3 sequence: CASSQVSGISGELFF. DNA of the CDR3: TGTGCCAGCAGCCAAGTTTCGGGTATTTCCGGGGAGCTGTTTTTT.

This chain joins TRBV29-1 and TRBJ2-7; D might be TRBD2 (6 bases). The CDR3 sequence is 14 residues long. V was clipped by 0 bases and J by 4 bases, with 13 bases between them. Germline loops: CDR1 SQVTM, CDR2 ANQGSEA. The CDR3 sequence is CSVEDGAGTYEQYF. CDR3 sequence (DNA): TGCAGCGTTGAAGATGGGGCAGGGACTTACGAGCAGTACTTC.

In its sample, this clonotype was seen many times. The gene calls are TRBV24-1 and TRBJ2-1; D unclear. Trimming shortened V by 2 bases and J by 5 bases, and 3 bases separated the two germline ends. Per germline, CDR1 KGHDR and CDR2 SFDVKD. CDR3 length: 12 residues. The CDR3 sequence is CATSDSNNEQFF. The CDR3 nucleotides read TGTGCCACCAGTGATTCCAACAATGAGCAGTTCTTC.

This clonotype occurred a few times. The V gene is TRBV20-1, the J gene TRBJ1-4, with D maybe TRBD1 (6 bases). The CDR3 sequence is 13 residues long. Germline V CDR1 and CDR2: DFQATT, SNEGSKA (reference sequence). Trimming stripped 7 bases from V and 3 bases from J, with 12 bases between. This CDR3 is CSVRQAPNEKLFF. The CDR3 nucleotides read TGCAGTGTTCGACAGGCCCCTAATGAAAAACTGTTTTTT.

This rearrangement joins TRBV7-7 to TRBJ2-1; no reliable D call. Per germline, CDR1 SSHAT and CDR2 FNYEAQ (reference sequence). V was pared by 2 bases and J by 5 bases, with 7 bases between. This CDR3 is 13 amino acids long. DNA of the CDR3: TGTGCCAGCAGCTTAAGCCCGGACAATGAGCAGTTCTTC. It codes for CASSLSPDNEQFF.

The chain carries TRBV5-1 and TRBJ2-7; D may be TRBD2 (6 bases). There are 15 residues in the CDR3. The germline V and J ends were trimmed by 4 bases and 0 bases, with 14 bases remaining between them. Germline V gives CDR1 SGHRS, CDR2 YFSETQ. In nucleotides, the CDR3 is TGCGCCAGCAGCCCCGTGGGGGGAAGCTCCTACGAGCAGTACTTC. The encoded protein is CASSPVGGSSYEQYF.

This clonotype has a handful of counts. The V gene is TRBV2, the J gene TRBJ1-5; 7 positions agree with TRBD1. Germline V gene lookup returns CDR1 SNHLY and CDR2 FYNNEI. This CDR3 contains 15 residues. V lost 4 bases, J lost 2 bases, and 5 bases stayed unmatched. CDR3 region: CASSATGVGNQPQHF. The CDR3 coding sequence is TGTGCCAGCAGTGCCACAGGGGTGGGCAATCAGCCCCAGCATTTT.

This clonotype was picked up a small number of times. The V and J genes are TRBV5-1 and TRBJ1-1, with 7 positions matching TRBD1. This CDR3 has 18 amino acids. V trimming: 4 bases; J trimming: 4 bases; junction bases outside the gene matches: 19. The germline CDR1 and CDR2 sequences are SGHRS and YFSETQ. The CDR3 region has the DNA TGCGCCAGCAGCCCATTTTTCGGGGGCAGGGGGAGGACCACTGAAGCTTTCTTT. Translated, it gives CASSPFFGGRGRTTEAFF.

The chain combines TRBV7-9 with TRBJ1-1, with D perhaps TRBD1 (5 bases). CDR1 SEHNR and CDR2 FQNEAQ come from the germline V gene (reference sequence). The ends were cut back, 5 bases at V and 4 bases at J, with 14 bases in the middle. The length of the CDR3 is 14 residues. The DNA for the CDR3 is TGTGCCAGCAGCCCCCGACACGGGGCCACTGAAGCTTTCTTT. Protein product: CASSPRHGATEAFF.

This clonotype was counted many times. The V call is TRBV15, the J call TRBJ1-1; D is ambiguous. V was pared by 1 base and J by 0 bases, with 12 bases between. The germline V gene has CDR1 LNHNV and CDR2 YYDKDF (reference sequence). There are 16 residues in the CDR3. As DNA, the CDR3 is TGTGCCACCAGCAGAGCCATCGGCAGGATGAACACTGAAGCTTTCTTT. It specifies CATSRAIGRMNTEAFF.

This clonotype was found many times. This rearrangement joins TRBV10-3 to TRBJ2-5; 7 nucleotides align to TRBD1. This CDR3 is built from 13 residues. Per germline, CDR1 ENHRY and CDR2 SYGVKD. V lost 6 bases and J lost 2; bases outside the gene matches: 3. The CDR3: CAISDRVQETQYF. The CDR3 coding sequence is TGTGCCATCAGCGACAGGGTTCAAGAGACCCAGTACTTC.

This clonotype was seen more than once but under ten times. The genes are TRBV30 and TRBJ1-1; D not resolved. Deletions cut 4 bases from V and 0 bases from J, with 9 bases between. The CDR3 covers 13 residues. Germline V lookup: CDR1 GTSNPN, CDR2 SVGIG (reference sequence). The CDR3 sequence is CAWTAGLNTEAFF. CDR3 nucleotides: TGTGCCTGGACTGCGGGCCTGAACACTGAAGCTTTCTTT.

The table lists this clonotype with many counts. The chain employs TRBV7-6 and TRBJ2-3; TRBD1 might be the D (5 bases). The V gene lost 5 bases and the J gene lost 8 bases, with 11 bases spanning the gap. This CDR3 region has 12 residues. Germline CDR1 and CDR2: SGHVS and FNYEAQ. This CDR3 reads CASSPDQGTQYF. The CDR3, as DNA: TGTGCCAGCAGCCCAGACCAGGGTACGCAGTATTTT.

This clonotype was seen a handful of times. J is TRBJ1-6 and V is TRBV13; the D gene is possibly TRBD1 (5 bases). V dropped 5 bases and J dropped 7 bases, with 12 bases sitting between them. CDR1 and CDR2 (germline): PRHDT, FYEKMQ (reference sequence). There are 14 residues in the CDR3. The CDR3 reads CASSPRGGNSPLHF. As DNA, the CDR3 is TGTGCCAGCAGCCCCCGGGGGGGGAATTCACCCCTCCACTTT.

This clonotype has ten or more counts. The chain employs TRBV11-2 and TRBJ2-2; D is unresolved. The germline CDR1 and CDR2 sequences are SGHAT and FQNNGV. Trimming pared 5 bases from V and 4 bases from J, leaving 17 bases between. The CDR3 length is 16 residues. For the CDR3, the DNA is TGTGCCAGCAGCCTCCAGACTCAAAGTTCCACCGGGGAGCTGTTTTTT. It encodes CASSLQTQSSTGELFF. The variable domain in full, with the rest retrieved from reference TRBV11-2 and TRBJ2-2, is EAGVAQSPRYKIIEKRQSVAFWCNPISGHATLYWYQQILGQGPKLLIQFQNNGVVDDSQLPKDRFSAERLKGVDSTLKIQPAKLEDSAVYLCASSLQTQSSTGELFFGEGSRLTVL.

This clonotype was detected only a few times. The chain is built from TRBV19 and TRBJ1-1; D may be TRBD1 (5 bases). This CDR3 spans 17 amino acids. V lost 5 bases and J 10 bases, leaving 29 bases between the germline ends. Germline V CDR1 and CDR2: LNHDA, SQIVND (reference sequence). The CDR3 DNA is TGTGCCAGTAGTGTTTCTGGGTTCGTAGGGGCTTCGGGGTCAGCTTTCTTT. It codes for CASSVSGFVGASGSAFF.

This clonotype was detected ten times or more. J is TRBJ2-1 and V is TRBV5-1; D is uncertain. Trimming pared 4 bases from V and 4 bases from J, leaving 6 bases between. The germline V gene has CDR1 SGHRS and CDR2 YFSETQ. The CDR3 is made up of 12 amino acids. The CDR3 bases are TGCGCCAGCAGCGGGTTTTACAATGAGCAGTTCTTC. Residues: CASSGFYNEQFF. Filled out from reference TRBV5-1 and TRBJ2-1, the complete variable domain reads KAGVTQTPRYLIKTRGQQVTLSCSPISGHRSVSWYQQTPGQGLQFLFEYFSETQRNKGNFPGRFSGRQFSNSRSEMNVSTLELGDSALYLCASSGFYNEQFFGPGTRLTVL.

This clonotype came up many times. The CDR3 protein is CSAQGQGQETQYF. The CDR3, as DNA: TGCAGTGCTCAGGGACAGGGGCAAGAGACCCAGTACTTC. The chain couples TRBV20-1 to TRBJ2-5; 10 bases are shared with TRBD1. The CDR3 contains 13 residues. CDR1 is DFQATT, CDR2 SNEGSKA, per germline (reference sequence). After removal of 5 bases from V and 2 bases from J, the junction contained 2 bases not matched to a gene.

This clonotype occurred many times. The chain uses TRBV29-1 and TRBJ2-2; TRBD1 is a possible D gene (7 bases). Trimming removed 7 bases at V and 2 bases at J, with 14 bases between. This CDR3 is 14 amino acids long. CDR1 is SQVTM, CDR2 ANQGSEA, per germline. The CDR3 nucleotides are TGCAGCGCAAAGACAGGGACTAACACCGGGGAGCTGTTTTTT. Translated: CSAKTGTNTGELFF.

This clonotype was seen a handful of times. The DNA of the CDR3 is TGTGCCAGCAGCTTGAGAACGGGGGGGAGCACAGATACGCAGTATTTT. This codes for CASSLRTGGSTDTQYF. J is TRBJ2-3 and V is TRBV7-2; 8 nucleotides agree with TRBD2. Trimming at V came to 3 bases and at J to 0 bases, leaving 5 bases not matched to a gene. From germline, CDR1 is SGHTA and CDR2 FQGNSA. This CDR3 region has 16 residues. Full variable domain (remainder filled in from reference TRBV7-2 and TRBJ2-3): GAGVSQSPSNKVTEKGKDVELRCDPISGHTALYWYRQSLGQGLEFLIYFQGNSAPDKSGLPSDRFSAERTGGSVSTLTIQRTQQEDSAVYLCASSLRTGGSTDTQYFGPGTRLTVL.

This clonotype was counted once. CDR3 protein: CASSSRRGGPTDTQYF. CDR3 nucleotides: TGTGCCAGCAGCTCGAGGCGGGGGGGCCCCACAGATACGCAGTATTTT. The V gene is TRBV11-3, the J gene TRBJ2-3, with 9 positions matching TRBD2. Germline V gene data show CDR1 as SGHNT and CDR2 as YENEEA. The J segment lost 2 bases and the V segment lost 4 bases, leaving 7 bases of the junction unmatched. CDR3 length: 16 amino acids.

This clonotype was seen repeatedly, ten times or more. The V call is TRBV5-1, the J call TRBJ2-3; D gene ambiguous. Trimming stripped 2 bases from V and 0 bases from J, with 10 bases between. This CDR3 is 15 amino acids long. CDR1 is SGHRS, CDR2 YFSETQ, per germline. CDR3 sequence reads: CASSFYSPSTDTQYF. For the CDR3, the DNA is TGCGCCAGCAGCTTCTACTCTCCTAGCACAGATACGCAGTATTTT.